Presented here are 4 T cell receptor beta chains from one specimen sequenced in a study of T cells in Graves' hyperthyroidism and ophthalmopathy. Amplification yielded TCR beta CDR3 regions, with RNA transcripts as the source. With the HTBI primer set, the TCR CDR3 went through a first round of RT-PCR. TCRdb passed the multiplex PCR reads through MiXCR, listing each CDR3 protein once. The sample has approximately 510,000 distinct CDR3 sequences, about a fifth seen once; the top ten hold more than 20%. The sequenced sample was blood. These receptors originate from a man aged 18 to 29 with Graves' hyperthyroidism.

This clonotype showed up just a few times. The V call is TRBV12-3 or TRBV12-4, the J call TRBJ2-2; perhaps TRBD2 as D (6 bases). V lost 8 bases and J lost 7, with 26 bases in between. The CDR3 runs to 17 residues. CDR3 amino acids: CASVLEREAAGIGELFF. The CDR3 bases are TGTGCCAGCGTCCTAGAAAGGGAGGCAGCCGGTATCGGGGAGCTGTTTTTT.

This clonotype turned up a few times. A junction end diverges from the germline sequence, so it may reflect a read error. V gene TRBV2 combines with J gene TRBJ2-4; D perhaps matches TRBD1 (5 bases). Germline V gene lookup returns CDR1 SNHLY and CDR2 FYNNEI. CDR3 length: 17 amino acids. The CDR3 region has the DNA TGTGCCAGCAGTGCATTAGGGTCTAGAAGGGGTAAAAACATTAAGTACTTC. Translation gives CASSALGSRRGKNIKYF.

At least ten counts were recorded for this clonotype. The V call is TRBV20-1, the J call TRBJ2-7, with 10 bases fitting TRBD2. Germline V lookup: CDR1 DFQATT, CDR2 SNEGSKA (reference sequence). The CDR3 runs to 13 residues. Trimming removed 5 bases from V and 4 bases from J; junction bases left unmatched: 5. CDR3 coding DNA: TGCAGTGCTTTGAGCGGGGGGGCTTACGAGCAGTACTTC. It translates to CSALSGGAYEQYF.

The V gene is TRBV3-1, the J gene TRBJ2-4, with 7 positions matching TRBD2. Germline V CDR1 and CDR2: LGHDT, YNNKEL (reference sequence). V lost 0 bases to trimming and J lost 0 bases; unmatched junction nucleotides: 5. This CDR3 contains 17 residues. The CDR3 nucleotides are TGTGCCAGCAGCCAAGAGGCGGGGGAACTAGCCAAAAACATTCAGTACTTC. This translates into CASSQEAGELAKNIQYF.